The sequence of this TCR beta chain was determined in a study of memory CD4+ T cells and cytomegalovirus serostatus. Looking at the study overall: This sample comes from healthy Belgian adults, eight or nine CMV seropositive, 24 seronegative.

Trimming removed 2 bases at V and 8 bases at J, with 12 bases between. The CDR3 extends over 14 amino acids. Germline loops: CDR1 MNHEY, CDR2 SVGAGI. The table came from immunoSEQ multiplex PCR; TCRdb's copy has only in-frame clones and leaves some out. Among about 75,000 clones, around 80% were seen once, and the ten largest hold just over 2.5%. Findings and limits, study-wide: Each of approximately 63 CMV-associated TCRbeta sequences occurred in one to five individuals.

The sort gate was single viable CD3+CD4+CD8-CD45RO+ cells for memory CD4+ T cells. Donors' CMV status reflects serum IgG against pp150, pp28, p38, p52. As for this clone: Antigen unknown.

Input material: memory CD4+ T cells from blood. The sequence came from an adult in good health and CMV-seropositive. The chain joins TRBV6-5 to TRBJ2-2; D might be TRBD2 (6 bases). CDR3 DNA: TGTGCCAGCAGTTACAGACTAGATTCGGGGGAGCTGTTTTTT. Residues: CASSYRLDSGELFF.